These 5 T cell receptor beta chains came from one sample sequenced in a study of tumor-infiltrating lymphocytes in primary liver carcinoma. Germline DNA was also extracted, and blood RNA was taken from unsorted whole blood. From approximately 0.5 ug of total RNA, TCR beta-specific cDNA was reverse-transcribed using a constant-region primer. Three-round nested multiplex PCR performed with slightly modified ARM-PCR produced the TCR beta libraries. The first two PCR rounds used TRBV1-TRBV30 primers with a Cbeta primer, roughly 10 cycles each. TCRdb re-called the multiplex PCR reads through MiXCR, storing one row per CDR3 protein. This repertoire shows around 330,000 distinct CDR3 sequences, almost 60% found once; its top ten account for about 17%. The sample taken for sequencing was peripheral blood. The receptor source for this set is a woman aged 25 to 45 with primary liver carcinoma and hepatitis B virus infection.

This clonotype was seen many times. V gene TRBV29-1 combines with J gene TRBJ2-1; unclear D gene. CDR3 length: 13 amino acids. Germline loops: CDR1 SQVTM, CDR2 ANQGSEA. V was shortened by 1 base and J by 6 bases, with 10 bases between the two germline ends. The CDR3 here is CSVEVMGFNEQFF. In DNA, the CDR3 is TGCAGCGTTGAAGTGATGGGGTTCAATGAGCAGTTCTTC.

The gene calls are TRBV11-2 and TRBJ1-2, with 7 bases aligning to TRBD1. In germline, CDR1 is SGHAT, CDR2 FQNNGV. The CDR3 is 14 amino acids. Trimming took 5 bases from V and 3 from J; bases not matched to a gene: 6. The CDR3 DNA follows: TGTGCCAGCAGCCCAGCCGACAGGGACTATGGCTACACCTTC. Residues: CASSPADRDYGYTF.

V usage is TRBV11-2 and J usage is TRBJ2-1, with 9 bases lining up with TRBD2. Germline CDR1 is SGHAT and CDR2 is FQNNGV. The CDR3 length is 13 residues. With 11 bases clipped from V and 5 bases from J, the junction kept 7 bases outside the gene matches. The CDR3 region has the DNA TGTGCCTGCCCGACTAGCGGTAACAATGAGCAGTTCTTC. Translated: CACPTSGNNEQFF.

The chain is built from TRBV6-5 and TRBJ1-5; no firm D call. CDR1 is MNHEY and CDR2 is SVGAGI in the germline V gene. The CDR3 length is 15 residues. CDR3 amino acids: CTNSPGRQVRQPQHF. CDR3 sequence (DNA): TGTACCAACAGTCCTGGACGTCAGGTGCGCCAGCCCCAGCATTTT.

This clonotype has just a few counts. One base away lies a much larger clone, so this may be a sequencing read error. V usage is TRBV11-1 and J usage is TRBJ2-7; the D is unclear. Germline-derived CDR1 and CDR2 are SGHAT and FQDESV (reference sequence). V was shortened by 1 base and J by 1 base, with 17 bases between the two germline ends. The CDR3 consists of 17 residues. The CDR3 sequence: CASSLVQFGPSSYEQYF. CDR3 nucleotides: TGTGCCAGCAGCTTAGTCCAGTTTGGCCCCTCATCCTACGAGCAGTACTTC. The entire variable domain, with the rest obtained from reference TRBV11-1 and TRBJ2-7, is as follows: EAEVAQSPRYKITEKSQAVAFWCDPISGHATLYWYRQILGQGPELLVQFQDESVVDDSQLPKDRFSAERLKGVDSTLKIQPAELGDSAMYLCASSLVQFGPSSYEQYFGPGTRLTVT.